This T cell receptor beta chain is from a study of identifying expanded T cells in peripheral blood. Study-level points and caveats: Technical replicates showed roughly 1.2 changed clones; approximately 2 weeks 15 to 20; four weeks 19. Roughly 2-week clone count variance significantly increased as total template count grew.

About this clone: Its antigen is as yet unknown.

Collection occurred without any documented infections or immune events in donors. TCRdb's copy holds only in-frame clones and misses some; the assay was immunoSEQ multiplex PCR. The sample contains 85,000 to 100,000 clones, about nine tenths of which appear only once. The sequencing input was blood. This clonotype was sampled from a person aged 18-70 years in good health.

In DNA, the CDR3 is TGTGCCAGCTCACCTGCAGGGGACACTGAAGCTTTCTTT. Its translation: CASSPAGDTEAFF. The V and J genes are TRBV18 and TRBJ1-1; maybe TRBD1 (6 bases). There are 13 residues in the CDR3. Trimming cost V 3 bases and J 3 bases, with 8 bases left between them. Germline-derived CDR1 and CDR2 are KGHSH and LQKENI.